This T cell receptor beta chain is from a study of cytomegalovirus exposure and HLA in healthy donors. Study background: Around 78 million unique TCR sequences came from HLA-typed donors in an early release. Findings and caveats of the study: Immune exposure was documented only through CMV serostatus. TCR beta sequences reportedly predicted the HLA-A and HLA-B alleles of most subjects accurately. Earlier analysis looked at TCR beta V segments, and most were productive about 90% or about 30% of the time.

This CDR3 is built from 19 residues. The V gene end was trimmed by 4 bases and the J gene end by 2 bases; junction bases not matched to a gene: 10. Germline V CDR1 and CDR2: LNHDA, SQIVND (reference sequence). With regard to this clone: Antigen specificity is unknown.

It was with 60 Vbeta and 13 Jbeta primers that the PCR ran. Measured with immunoSEQ multiplex PCR; TCRdb has only the in-frame clones, and not every one. The table records over 150,000 clones, about 86% of them present only once. The chain has TRBV19 and TRBJ2-5; 16 bases agree with TRBD2. Material: PBMCs. The TCR originated in a woman under 40 in good health and CMV-seronegative. The CDR3 here is CASSSPGTSGRARQETQYF. CDR3 nucleotides: TGTGCCAGTAGTAGCCCCGGGACTAGCGGGAGGGCCCGGCAAGAGACCCAGTACTTC. The full variable domain, completed using reference TRBV19 and TRBJ2-5, is DGGITQSPKYLFRKEGQNVTLSCEQNLNHDAMYWYRQDPGQGLRLIYYSQIVNDFQKGDIAEGYSVSREKKESFPLTVTSAQKNPTAFYLCASSSPGTSGRARQETQYFGPGTRLLVL.